This record concerns one T cell receptor beta chain sequence. Its antigen is not identified. The data were taken from a study of cytomegalovirus exposure and HLA in healthy donors. Study-wide findings and caveats: For most TCR beta V segments, an earlier analysis put the productive rate at about 90% or about 30% of the time. A later analysis showed that HLA-associated TCR beta chains had undergone more clonal expansion than equally common others.

Both 60 Vbeta primers and 13 Jbeta primers went into the PCR. Measured with immunoSEQ multiplex PCR; TCRdb has only the in-frame clones, and not every one. Seen here are about 130,000 clones, 65% to 85% observed once, and the top ten hold about 1.2%. Specimen: PBMCs. This clonotype was sampled from a boy under 18 in good health and CMV-seronegative.

CDR3 sequence (DNA): TGTGCCAGCAGCGAAGGGACTTCAGCGAATGAGCAGTTCTTC. Its protein is CASSEGTSANEQFF. This chain links TRBV13 with TRBJ2-1; maybe TRBD2 (6 bases). The CDR3 loop spans 14 amino acids. CDR1 is PRHDT, CDR2 FYEKMQ, per germline (reference sequence). Trimming pared 5 bases from V and 7 bases from J, leaving 15 bases between. Full variable domain (rest looked up from reference TRBV13 and TRBJ2-1): AAGVIQSPRHLIKEKRETATLKCYPIPRHDTVYWYQQGPGQDPQFLISFYEKMQSDKGSIPDRFSAQQFSDYHSELNMSSLELGDSALYFCASSEGTSANEQFFGPGTRLTVL.